A selection of T cell receptor beta chains follows, all from one sample in a study of post-analysis software for immune sequencing data. TCRdb analysed the PCR reads with MiXCR anew, one entry per CDR3 protein. The data show hundreds of thousands of distinct CDR3 sequences, more than 50% seen once. The sample consisted of blood. The receptors derive from a girl aged 2-10 years with multiple sclerosis. CDR3s include the opening cysteine and the closing phenylalanine or tryptophan. The D gene is left open where the match is weak. Rows may omit the clone size; those that give it use once, few, many or a size class.

j_call	v_call	d_call	clone_size	cdr3_nt	cdr3_aa
TRBJ1-1	TRBV7-2	-	few	TGTGCCAGTGGGCCTAAACGGAACACTGAAGCTTTCTTT	CASGPKRNTEAFF
TRBJ2-5	TRBV5-5	-	-	TGTGCCAGCAGCCGAGAACTCCAAGAGACCCAGTACTTC	CASSRELQETQYF
TRBJ2-1	TRBV30	-	-	TGTGCCTGGAGGAATAGTGTTGATGAGCAGTTCTTC	CAWRNSVDEQFF
TRBJ1-1	TRBV29-1	-	once	TGCAGCGTTGTCTCAGGGGCTCCTGAAGCTTTCTTT	CSVVSGAPEAFF
TRBJ2-7	TRBV10-3	-	-	TGTGCCATCAGTGAGCTAAGAGGACAGTACTACGAGCAGTACTTC	CAISELRGQYYEQYF
TRBJ2-3	TRBV10-3	TRBD2	-	TGTGCCATCAGTGAGTCCGGACTAGCGGGGGGGGTGAAGACAGATACGCAGTATTTT	CAISESGLAGGVKTDTQYF
TRBJ2-1	TRBV7-9	TRBD2	-	TGTGCCAGCAGCCCCGGGACTATGAATGAGCAGTTCTTC	CASSPGTMNEQFF
TRBJ2-3	TRBV20-1	TRBD1	once	TGCAGTGGAGGGACAGGGAATAAAGATACGCAGTATTTT	CSGGTGNKDTQYF
TRBJ2-1	TRBV20-1	-	once	TGCAGTGCTAGAATTAAAGGGGCCATTCCTGAGCAGTTCTTC	CSARIKGAIPEQFF
TRBJ1-2	TRBV20-1	-	-	TGCAGTGCTAGAGTTGACTATGGCTACACCTTC	CSARVDYGYTF
TRBJ2-7	TRBV20-1	TRBD2	-	TGCAGTGCTAGAGATGGGGGACTAGCGGCTCTGGCCTACGAGCAGTACTTC	CSARDGGLAALAYEQYF
TRBJ2-5	TRBV4-2	-	-	TGTGCCAGCAGATGGGACCAAGGGGCCCAGTACTTC	CASRWDQGAQYF
TRBJ2-3	TRBV5-1	TRBD2	-	TGCGCCAGCAGCTCAGGACTAGCGGGAAGGGGCACAGATACGCAGTATTTT	CASSSGLAGRGTDTQYF
TRBJ2-1	TRBV7-8	TRBD1	few	TGTGCCAGCAGCTTAGAGGTCCGGGACAGGGCCTACAATGAGCAGTTCTTC	CASSLEVRDRAYNEQFF
TRBJ2-5	TRBV13	-	once	TGTGCCAGCAGCTGGACACTAGCTGAAGAGCAGTACTTC	CASSWTLAEEQYF
TRBJ2-1	TRBV7-2	TRBD2	-	TGTGCCAGCAGCCGTGGGGGGGGCTACAATGAGCAGTTCTTC	CASSRGGGYNEQFF
TRBJ2-7	TRBV3-1	-	once	TGTGCCAGCAGCCAAGATGCACCGGGACTGCTACCCTACGAGCAGTACTTC	CASSQDAPGLLPYEQYF
TRBJ2-1	TRBV4-2	TRBD2	-	TGTGCCAGCTCCGGGACTAGCGGGACAGGAAGTGAGCAGTTCTTC	CASSGTSGTGSEQFF
TRBJ1-4	TRBV7-9	TRBD1	-	TGTGCCAGCAGCTTGACAGGGGGGGCAACTAATGAAAAACTGTTTTTT	CASSLTGGATNEKLFF
TRBJ2-7	TRBV5-1	TRBD2	-	TGCGCCAGCAGCTTACGGGAGGGGCAATACGAGCAGTACTTC	CASSLREGQYEQYF
TRBJ2-5	TRBV20-1	TRBD1	-	TGCAGTGCTAGACATAGGGACAGCTCAGGGGAAGAGACCCAGTACTTC	CSARHRDSSGEETQYF
TRBJ2-5	TRBV3-1	-	-	TGTGCCAGCAGCCGACCGGGACATGAAGAGACCCAGTACTTC	CASSRPGHEETQYF
TRBJ2-1	TRBV12-3/TRBV12-4	TRBD1	-	TGTGCCAGCAGGGGACAGGTGGAGCAGTTCTTC	CASRGQVEQFF
TRBJ2-3	TRBV12-3/TRBV12-4	-	-	TGTGCCACGGGAGATACGCAGTATTTT	CATGDTQYF
TRBJ2-5	TRBV6-1	-	-	TGTGCCAGCAGTGACTTCCCCCGGGAGACCCAGTACTTC	CASSDFPRETQYF
TRBJ1-1	TRBV5-1	-	-	TGCGCCAGCAGCACCCAGGAGCAGAACACTGAAGCTTTCTTT	CASSTQEQNTEAFF
TRBJ2-3	TRBV5-6	TRBD2	-	TGTGCCAGCAGCCTGGGAGGGACGGATCCAGATACGCAGTATTTT	CASSLGGTDPDTQYF
TRBJ2-3	TRBV7-8	-	-	TGTGCCAGCAGCGCGAGGGGTTCCACAGATACGCAGTATTTT	CASSARGSTDTQYF
TRBJ2-1	TRBV11-3	-	-	TGTGCCAGCAGCTTAGGGGCAGGGAGGCATGAGCAGTTCTTC	CASSLGAGRHEQFF
TRBJ2-7	TRBV20-1	TRBD1	few	TGCAGTGCTTCCATCCGGGACAGCGAGACCTACGAGCAGTACTTC	CSASIRDSETYEQYF
TRBJ2-7	TRBV28	-	-	TGTGCCAGCCCACGGCCTGGACAGTCCTACGAGCAGTACTTC	CASPRPGQSYEQYF
TRBJ1-1	TRBV7-2	TRBD1	-	TGTGCCAGCAGCCGAAGGGACAGGCCTAACACTGAAGCTTTCTTT	CASSRRDRPNTEAFF
TRBJ1-6	TRBV6-1	TRBD1	once	TGTGCCAGCAGGGGACAGGAATATTCACCCCTCCACTTT	CASRGQEYSPLHF